This paragraph reports one T cell receptor beta chain. What it binds is not known. With V trimmed by 3 bases and J by 6 bases, 12 bases remained unmatched. The V gene's germline CDR1 is MDHEN and CDR2 SYDVKM. The CDR3 has 16 residues. This sample was included in a study of post-analysis software for immune sequencing data. Findings and limits, study-wide: Normalized Chao1 diversity was significantly reduced in patients versus controls. Included in a set of about five TRBV segments more frequent in patients than controls were TRBV5-6, TRBV5-1 and TRBV20-1.

Tagging with unique molecular identifiers was a feature of the TCR beta cDNA libraries. Input of roughly 1 to 11 million T cells yielded 450,000 to 550,000 cDNA molecules. TCRdb redid the calling of the PCR reads with MiXCR, one entry per CDR3 protein. The table records about 500,000 distinct CDR3 sequences, under 55% of them present only once. The V gene is TRBV28, the J gene TRBJ2-5; TRBD2 matches at 8 bases. The clonotype originates from a girl between 10 and 17 years old with multiple sclerosis. The sample comprised blood. DNA for the CDR3: TGTGCCAGCAGTTTTTCGGGGACTAGGACGGTCAAGACCCAGTACTTC. It yields the protein CASSFSGTRTVKTQYF.